These 8 T cell receptor beta chains were sequenced from one sample in a study of cytomegalovirus exposure and HLA in healthy donors. The PCR used 60 Vbeta and 13 Jbeta primers. TCRdb keeps only in-frame clones here, not all; method: immunoSEQ multiplex PCR. The sample lists roughly 120,000 clones, around 81% occurring once. Sequencing used PBMCs. These receptors were collected from a woman younger than 45 in good health and CMV-seronegative.

This clone showed up just once. The chain links TRBV7-6 to TRBJ2-1; TRBD2 matches 8 bases. Trimming cost V 10 bases and J 7 bases; bases outside gene matches: 12. The CDR3 loop spans 14 amino acids. Germline CDR1 reads SGHVS; CDR2 reads FNYEAQ. The DNA of the CDR3 is TGTGCCACCGGCCGGTCGGGAGGGGAGAATGAGCAGTTCTTC. Translated: CATGRSGGENEQFF.

This chain joins TRBV4-1 and TRBJ1-3; 8 bases align to TRBD1. Germline V gene data show CDR1 as MGHRA and CDR2 as YSYEKL. V lost 4 bases to trimming and J lost 7 bases; unmatched junction nucleotides: 18. The CDR3 runs 18 residues. The CDR3 loop reads CASSLSYSSGTGGNTIYF. CDR3 sequence (DNA): TGCGCCAGCAGCCTAAGTTATTCATCCGGGACAGGAGGGAACACCATATATTTT.

J is TRBJ2-6 and V is TRBV4-1, with D perhaps TRBD1 (6 bases). The V end was cut by 2 bases, the J end by 0 bases, with 8 bases between. Germline V gene lookup returns CDR1 MGHRA and CDR2 YSYEKL. The CDR3 extends over 16 amino acids. Written as DNA, the CDR3 is TGCGCCAGCAGCCAAACAGGGACCTCTGGGGCCAACGTCCTGACTTTC. This encodes CASSQTGTSGANVLTF.

V and J are TRBV4-2 and TRBJ2-1; 10 bases align to TRBD2. J was trimmed by 0 bases and V by 0 bases; bases with no gene match: 8. The germline V gene has CDR1 LGHNA and CDR2 YNFKEQ. CDR3 length: 19 amino acids. This CDR3 reads CASSQDPTSGKSSYNEQFF. The CDR3 DNA reads as TGTGCCAGCAGCCAAGATCCCACTAGCGGGAAGAGCTCCTACAATGAGCAGTTCTTC.

The chain uses TRBV27 and TRBJ2-5, with 10 bases aligning to TRBD2. This CDR3 has 15 amino acids. Losses at the gene ends were 6 bases for V and 3 bases for J; bases not matched to a gene: 7. The germline V gene encodes CDR1 MNHEY and CDR2 SMNVEV (reference sequence). The CDR3 protein is CASRPAGGPKETQYF. The DNA for the CDR3 is TGTGCCAGCAGACCAGCGGGAGGGCCGAAAGAGACCCAGTACTTC.

This clone has only one observation. The V gene is TRBV27, the J gene TRBJ2-7; D may be TRBD2 (5 bases). The CDR3 is 14 amino acids. Trimming removed 4 bases at V and 5 bases at J, with 15 bases between. Germline V gene data show CDR1 as MNHEY and CDR2 as SMNVEV (reference sequence). CDR3 nucleotide sequence: TGTGCCAGCAGTTCGGCCTGGCTAGCAGACGAGCAGTACTTC. It specifies CASSSAWLADEQYF.

V usage is TRBV7-6 and J usage is TRBJ2-1; TRBD2 matches 12 bases. CDR3 size: 15 residues. Looked up from germline, CDR1 is SGHVS and CDR2 is FNYEAQ. With 5 bases clipped from V and 8 bases from J, the junction kept 7 bases outside the gene matches. CDR3: CASSQTSGRFDEQFF. The CDR3 nucleotides read TGTGCCAGCAGCCAGACTAGCGGGAGATTCGATGAGCAGTTCTTC.

The chain combines TRBV6-1 with TRBJ2-1; 8 bases line up with TRBD1. With 3 bases clipped from V and 6 bases from J, the junction kept 4 bases outside the gene matches. Germline V gene data show CDR1 as MNHNS and CDR2 as SASEGT. CDR3 length: 14 amino acids. CDR3 region: CASSEVDRANEQFF. The DNA for the CDR3 is TGTGCCAGCAGTGAGGTGGACAGGGCCAATGAGCAGTTCTTC.